Listed here is a single T cell receptor beta chain. The source of the sample is a study of T cell responses to AZD1222 COVID-19 vaccine. Clones were read by immunoSEQ multiplex PCR, and TCRdb kept only the in-frame ones, dropping some. The sample consists of around 200,000 clones, about 86% of them appearing once. In germline, CDR1 is SGHTA, CDR2 FQGNSA. The CDR3 spans 14 residues. The trim removed 5 bases at V and 7 bases at J, leaving 6 bases unmatched. The rearrangement uses TRBV7-2 and TRBJ2-2; 8 bases fit TRBD1. The material was peripheral blood, obtained on day 0 of AZD1222 vaccination. This clonotype was obtained from an adult in good health. CDR3 in DNA: TGTGCCAGCAGCCGGACAGGGTCGGGCGGGGAGCTGTTTTTT. It yields the protein CASSRTGSGGELFF. The full variable domain, completed using reference TRBV7-2 and TRBJ2-2, is GAGVSQSPSNKVTEKGKDVELRCDPISGHTALYWYRQSLGQGLEFLIYFQGNSAPDKSGLPSDRFSAERTGGSVSTLTIQRTQQEDSAVYLCASSRTGSGGELFFGEGSRLTVL.